The 17 T cell receptor beta chains in this list originate from one sample, sequenced in a study of CXCR3-negative and CXCR3-positive naive CD8 T cells. Study observations and caveats: Greater hydrophobicity was found in TRB CDR3s of CXCR3-positive naive cells than of CXCR3-negative naive cells.

Each TRB cDNA library was prepared by 5' RACE (with UMI labels). TCRdb reprocessed the 5' RACE reads and keeps a single row for each CDR3 protein, giving no DNA. There are tens of thousands of distinct CDR3 sequences in the sample, with roughly 0.64% held by the top ten. Their cognate antigens are unknown. The material sequenced was naive CXCR3+ CD8+ T cells from blood. Sample subset: CD45RO-CCR7+CD27+CD95- naive CD8+ T cells expressing CXCR3 (TNR3+). Receptors were obtained from a human donor in good health. Some clones in this sample may be carry-over from other donors' samples.

The V gene is TRBV3-1, the J gene TRBJ2-2. The CDR3 is 13 residues long. Germline V gene data show CDR1 as LGHDT and CDR2 as YNNKEL (reference sequence). This CDR3 reads CASSQVVTGELFF.

The V gene is TRBV28, the J gene TRBJ1-1. This CDR3 region has 15 residues. Germline lookup yields CDR1 MDHEN and CDR2 SYDVKM. CDR3 sequence reads: CASSLLGPSDTEAFF.

The chain uses TRBV12-3 or TRBV12-4 and TRBJ2-3; TCRdb lists TRBD1, though no DNA is available to test this call. The CDR3 covers 13 residues. The CDR3 sequence is CASNPRGGDTQYF.

This CDR3 reads CASSSTHFAGGPIIGTDTQYF. The V call is TRBV28, the J call TRBJ2-3; TCRdb's D gene call, TRBD2, goes unchecked for lack of DNA. The length of the CDR3 is 21 residues. Germline values: CDR1 MDHEN, CDR2 SYDVKM.

The genes are TRBV7-9 and TRBJ1-4; TCRdb indicates TRBD1, and absent DNA this call remains unverified. The CDR3 has 17 amino acids. The germline V gene encodes CDR1 SEHNR and CDR2 FQNEAQ (reference sequence). Here the CDR3 reads CASSLSSAGGLDEKLFF.

The CDR3 reads CATSSAGQGPAEKLFF. The chain is built from TRBV15 and TRBJ1-4; TCRdb gives TRBD1 as the D gene, but with no DNA this cannot be confirmed. Germline CDR1 and CDR2: LNHNV and YYDKDF (reference sequence). The CDR3 is 16 amino acids.

This chain connects TRBV29-1 to TRBJ2-2; TCRdb calls TRBD2, which cannot be checked without DNA. This CDR3 is 14 amino acids long. Germline lookup yields CDR1 SQVTM and CDR2 ANQGSEA. CDR3 in amino acids: CSVDASGNTGELFF.

This sequence joins TRBV12-3 or TRBV12-4 and TRBJ2-7. The CDR3 contains 13 residues. CDR3 loop: CASSARGSWEQYF.

The rearrangement links TRBV29-1 to TRBJ2-3; TCRdb lists TRBD1, though no DNA is available to test this call. Per the germline V gene, CDR1 is SQVTM and CDR2 is ANQGSEA. The CDR3 covers 14 residues. Here the CDR3 reads CSVAGGRTQDTQYF.

The rearrangement links TRBV29-1 to TRBJ2-7; TCRdb proposes TRBD1, but this gene call is untestable without DNA. Germline V gene sequence: CDR1 SQVTM, CDR2 ANQGSEA. CDR3 length equals 15 residues. This CDR3 reads CSVDLGGRQTYEQYF.

The chain uses TRBV28 and TRBJ2-5; TCRdb lists TRBD1, though no DNA is available to test this call. The V gene's germline CDR1 is MDHEN and CDR2 SYDVKM. The CDR3 is 16 residues long. The chain's CDR3 is CASSLSPGDLQETQYF.

This chain connects TRBV7-2 to TRBJ2-3; TCRdb designates TRBD1, a call that cannot be tested without DNA. Germline lookup yields CDR1 SGHTA and CDR2 FQGNSA. This CDR3 is 14 amino acids long. CDR3: CASTVTGLIDTQYF.

The chain combines TRBV4-3 with TRBJ1-1. The CDR3 is made up of 14 amino acids. Germline CDR1 reads LGHNA; CDR2 reads YSLEER. CDR3 region: CASSQAKLNTEAFF.

This rearrangement joins TRBV9 to TRBJ1-1. The CDR3 sequence is 14 residues long. Germline V CDR1 and CDR2: SGDLS, YYNGEE. CDR3 sequence reads: CASSLRTERTEAFF.

J is TRBJ1-5 and V is TRBV28; lacking DNA, the TRBD1 call made by TCRdb goes unchecked. The CDR3 contains 14 residues. Germline CDR1 is MDHEN and CDR2 is SYDVKM. This chain's CDR3 is CASSTDRALQPQHF.

This chain joins TRBV20-1 and TRBJ2-7; as DNA is missing, the TRBD1 call by TCRdb cannot be tested. Germline assignment: CDR1 DFQATT and CDR2 SNEGSKA (reference sequence). This CDR3 is 13 amino acids long. CDR3: CSARVRDTYEQYF.

The gene calls are TRBV13 and TRBJ2-3; the TRBD1 assignment by TCRdb is unverifiable without DNA. CDR3 length equals 15 residues. The germline V gene encodes CDR1 PRHDT and CDR2 FYEKMQ (reference sequence). Here the CDR3 reads CASSSGQGMADTQYF.